The present entry profiles one T cell receptor beta chain with its context. No antigen is known for it. The entry originates in a study of cytotoxic CD8 clonotypes in ibrutinib-treated CLL. For the study at large: Timing of response sample collection was a median about twelve months after treatment start, with a range of 6 to 36.

Germline CDR1 SNHLY, CDR2 FYNNEI. This CDR3 contains 13 residues. V gave up 7 bases and J gave up 5 bases, with 14 bases separating them. Study results and caveats: The clonality went up when patients responded to ibrutinib and dropped back toward baseline at progression. Progressing patients had sampling times that differed from those of sustained-remission patients.

Depths of 1 in 200,000 to 1 in 1 million T cells were the sequencing target. Data came from immunoSEQ multiplex PCR; TCRdb stores just in-frame clones and leaves some out. The table records about 330,000 clones, roughly 67% of them present only once. The sample was PBMCs, taken after 36 months of ibrutinib treatment. The V call is TRBV2, the J call TRBJ2-5; the D gene is possibly TRBD1 (6 bases). The receptor comes from a human donor with chronic lymphocytic leukemia. The CDR3 sequence is CASIDRPSETQYF. The CDR3 DNA reads as TGTGCCAGCATAGACAGGCCATCCGAGACCCAGTACTTC.